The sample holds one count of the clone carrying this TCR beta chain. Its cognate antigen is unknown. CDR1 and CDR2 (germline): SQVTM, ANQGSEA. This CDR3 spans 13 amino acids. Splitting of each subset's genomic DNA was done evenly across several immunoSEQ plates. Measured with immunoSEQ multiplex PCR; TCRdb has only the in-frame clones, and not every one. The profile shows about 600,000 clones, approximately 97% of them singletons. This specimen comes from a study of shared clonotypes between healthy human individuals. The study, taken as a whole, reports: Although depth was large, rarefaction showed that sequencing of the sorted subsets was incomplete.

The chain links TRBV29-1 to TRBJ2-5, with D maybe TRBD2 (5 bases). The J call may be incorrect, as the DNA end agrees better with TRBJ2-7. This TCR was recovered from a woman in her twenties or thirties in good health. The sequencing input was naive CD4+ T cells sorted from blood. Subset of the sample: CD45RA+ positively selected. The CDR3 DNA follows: TGCAGCGTTGTTCCGGGGAATGTCTACGAGCAGTACTTC. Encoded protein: CSVVPGNVYEQYF.